The sequence of this T cell receptor (beta chain) was determined in a study of identical twins. Germline CDR1 LGHNA, CDR2 YSLEER. The CDR3 covers 17 residues. V gave up 4 bases and J gave up 1 base; unmatched junction bases: 10. Study observations and caveats: Insertions ran lower in abundant cord blood beta clonotypes, though not in memory repertoires. There was more out-of-frame TCR alpha sharing in monozygotic twins than models estimated.

A universal primer site was incorporated via template switching, and the cDNA contained unique molecular identifiers. TCRdb re-derived calls from the 5' RACE reads in MiXCR, one entry per CDR3 protein. This table has under 350,000 distinct CDR3 sequences, over 8.5% appearing once. For this clonotype: Its antigen is not identified.

These sequences were also reported in another study, on yellow fever vaccine responses in identical twins.

The sequence was obtained from a woman aged 18-29 years in good health. The specimen was CD8+ T cells sorted from blood. V usage is TRBV4-3 and J usage is TRBJ2-3; 8 positions agree with TRBD1. The CDR3 nucleotides are TGCGCCAGCAGCCGGACGGACAGGGAATTTGGCACAGATACGCAGTATTTT. Translated, it gives CASSRTDREFGTDTQYF.